This T cell receptor (beta chain) appears in the sequencing data of a study of T cell repertoires in cytomegalovirus infection. The CDR3 length is 21 residues. From germline, CDR1 is MGHRA and CDR2 YSYEKL. TCRdb re-called the reads with MiXCR, one entry per CDR3 protein. The table includes some 350,000 distinct CDR3 sequences, around 29% detected once. As concerns this clonotype: The antigen is not known. Germline and junction disagree at one end, which may indicate a read error.

The receptor was isolated from a human donor in good health (CMV status not recorded). Some clones in this sample may be carry-over from other donors' samples. The source was cultured PBMCs, collected from culture after CMV antigen stimulation. This sequence joins TRBV4-1 and TRBJ2-7; D may be TRBD1 or TRBD2 (6 bases each). Written as DNA, the CDR3 is TGTGCCAGCAGCCAAGATCGCCCACGAGGGGGGCCATACCTCATAACCTACGAGCAGTACTTC. This translates into CASSQDRPRGGPYLITYEQYF.